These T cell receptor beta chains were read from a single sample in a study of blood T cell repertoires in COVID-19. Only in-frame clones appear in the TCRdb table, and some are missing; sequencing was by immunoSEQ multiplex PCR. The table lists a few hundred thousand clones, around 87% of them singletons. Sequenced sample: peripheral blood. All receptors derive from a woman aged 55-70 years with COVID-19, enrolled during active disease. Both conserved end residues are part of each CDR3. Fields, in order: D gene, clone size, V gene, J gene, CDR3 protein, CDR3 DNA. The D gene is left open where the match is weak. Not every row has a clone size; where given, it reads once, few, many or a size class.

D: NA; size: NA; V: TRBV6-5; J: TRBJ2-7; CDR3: CASSSLDTQGEQYF; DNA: TGTGCCAGCAGTTCTCTGGACACTCAAGGCGAGCAGTACTTC
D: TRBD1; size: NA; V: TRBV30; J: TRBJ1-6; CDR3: CAWNLHRGNSPLHF; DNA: TGTGCCTGGAACTTGCACAGGGGGAATTCACCCCTCCACTTT
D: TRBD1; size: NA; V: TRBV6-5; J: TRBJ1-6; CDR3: CASRYRGAYNSPLHF; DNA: TGTGCCAGCAGGTACAGGGGCGCCTATAATTCACCCCTCCACTTT
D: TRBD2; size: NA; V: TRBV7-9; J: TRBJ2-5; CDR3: CASSMDLSGSDETQYF; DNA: TGTGCCAGCAGCATGGACCTTAGCGGGAGCGACGAGACCCAGTACTTC
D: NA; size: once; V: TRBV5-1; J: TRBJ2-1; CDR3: CASSLGGHNNEQFF; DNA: TGCGCCAGCAGCTTGGGGGGGCACAACAATGAGCAGTTCTTC
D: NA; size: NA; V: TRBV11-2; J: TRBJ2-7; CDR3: CASSLAGLRVYEQYF; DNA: TGTGCCAGCAGCTTGGCGGGGCTACGAGTCTACGAGCAGTACTTC
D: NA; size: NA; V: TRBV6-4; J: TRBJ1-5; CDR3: CASSVDTAQPQHF; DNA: TGTGCCAGCAGCGTGGACACTGCACAGCCCCAGCATTTT
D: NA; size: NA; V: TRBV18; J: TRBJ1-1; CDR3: CASSPQGRGTEAFF; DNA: TGTGCCAGCTCACCACAGGGTCGGGGCACTGAAGCTTTCTTT
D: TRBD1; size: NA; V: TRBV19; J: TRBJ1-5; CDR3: CASKPSGQGDQPQHF; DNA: TGTGCCAGTAAACCTTCTGGGCAGGGGGATCAGCCCCAGCATTTT
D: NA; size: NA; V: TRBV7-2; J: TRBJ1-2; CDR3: CASSLVQGPYGYTF; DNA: TGTGCCAGCAGCTTAGTGCAGGGCCCCTATGGCTACACCTTC
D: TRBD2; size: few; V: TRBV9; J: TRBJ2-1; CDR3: CASSSGLAGGRDNEQFF; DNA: TGTGCCAGCAGCTCGGGACTAGCGGGAGGGCGGGACAATGAGCAGTTCTTC
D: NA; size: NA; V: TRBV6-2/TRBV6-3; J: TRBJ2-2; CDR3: CASSPRRWADTGELFF; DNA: TGTGCCAGCAGCCCCCGCCGGTGGGCAGACACCGGGGAGCTGTTTTTT
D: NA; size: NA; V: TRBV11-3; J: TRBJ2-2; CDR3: CASSSRQNTGELFF; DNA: TGTGCCAGCAGCTCCCGACAGAACACCGGGGAGCTGTTTTTT
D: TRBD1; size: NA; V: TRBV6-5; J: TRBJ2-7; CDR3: CASSSGQGGYEQYF; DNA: TGTGCCAGCAGTTCAGGACAGGGAGGCTACGAGCAGTACTTC
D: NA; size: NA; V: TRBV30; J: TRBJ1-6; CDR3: CAWQEENNSPLHF; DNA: TGTGCCTGGCAGGAGGAAAATAATTCACCCCTCCACTTT
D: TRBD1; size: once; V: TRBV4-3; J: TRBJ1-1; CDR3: CASSQGQGRNTEAFF; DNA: TGCGCCAGCAGCCAAGGACAGGGTAGGAACACTGAAGCTTTCTTT
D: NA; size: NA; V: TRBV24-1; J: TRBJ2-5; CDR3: CATSPGFERSRGTQYF; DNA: TGTGCCACCAGTCCCGGGTTTGAACGCTCGCGGGGGACCCAGTACTTC
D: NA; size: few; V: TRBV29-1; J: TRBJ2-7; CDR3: CSVGVSYEQYF; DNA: TGCAGCGTTGGTGTCAGCTACGAGCAGTACTTC
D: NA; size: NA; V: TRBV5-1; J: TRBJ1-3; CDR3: CASSLGGNSGNTIYF; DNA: TGCGCCAGCAGCTTGGGAGGGAACTCTGGAAACACCATATATTTT
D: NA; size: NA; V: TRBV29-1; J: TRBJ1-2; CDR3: CSVDRGASGYTF; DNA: TGCAGCGTTGATCGGGGGGCGAGTGGCTACACCTTC